What follows describes a single TCR beta chain. This clone's antigen is unknown. Per-base quality was not reported, and no clone a single base away is much larger than it. The data belong to a study of siplizumab effects on memory and regulatory T cells (dated by TCRdb to between 2017 and 2020). Background for the entire study: The study looked at the effect of siplizumab, an anti-CD2 antibody, on alloreactive T-cell subsets in allogeneic mixed lymphocyte reactions made from human PBMCs. General findings and caveats noted by the study authors: Of the alloreactive CD4+ clones that could be mapped, the Treg-derived share averaged about 63% with siplizumab compared with 25% to 30% in control reactions. Because sequences below about 10^-5 frequency were poorly captured, only a minor fraction of alloreactive clones could be mapped to unstimulated subsets. No functional confirmation was obtained for the suppressive function of proliferating Tregs from siplizumab cultures. Roughly 75-97% of proliferating CD4+ or CD8+ clones could not be assigned a naive or memory phenotype. Unstimulated naive T cells appeared to be more diverse than memory T cells, and naive cells seemed to make a substantial contribution to the alloresponse. Siplizumab significantly reduced the cumulative frequency of alloreactive sequences traceable to unstimulated CD4+ memory T cells.

Sorted unstimulated T cells, along with proliferating T cells recovered from mixed lymphocyte reactions, underwent TCRbeta CDR3 sequencing. Fresh whole blood from fewer than 11 HLA-typed healthy donors was used to isolate PBMCs. Unstimulated CD4+ regulatory T cells were FACS-sorted to map the origin of alloreactive clones. Receptor libraries were prepared by the immunoSEQ multiplex PCR assay. Each sample had some 96,000 TCR templates assayed by the deep sequencing platform. Genomic DNA extracted from sorted T cells was used for TCRbeta CDR3 sequencing. The study's own analysis went as follows. The R programming language was used for clonal analysis of TCRbeta CDR3 data. Alloreactive CD4+ and CD8+ clones were identified by comparing unstimulated samples to CFSE-low samples taken after the reaction. Regulatory or non-regulatory origin was assigned to alloreactive CD4+ clones by matching of sequences to sorted unstimulated Treg and non-Treg repertoires. TCRdb limited this immuneACCESS table to in-frame rearrangements with V and J called. A share of clones is missing; checked studies link under half to unresolved V genes, and the rest is unexplained. V, J and clone size are those of that table, while D and trimming were read from the DNA. Here the sample has some 100,000 clones; approximately 90% occur a single time. 0.75% of the sample lies in the top ten.

The sequence came from a human donor in good health. The material sequenced was Tregs sorted from blood.

The DNA sequence is TGTGCCAGCAGGGGCCGCGGGGGCTACGGTTCACCCCTCCACTTT. Its protein reads: CASRGRGGYGSPLHF. The sequence links TRBV6-6 to TRBJ1-6, with a tentative D gene TRBD1 over 6 matching bases. The germline V gene encodes CDR1 MNHNY and CDR2 SVGAGI (reference sequence). Trimming takes 6 bases from V and 9 bases from J, and the germline ends sit 18 bases apart. Counted from cysteine to phenylalanine, this CDR3 has 15 amino acids. The entry retains the CDR3 DNA only, 45 bases that are in frame from base 1.